These 30 T cell receptor beta chains were sequenced from one sample in a study of regulatory T cells in long-lasting Graves disease. Time point meaning: newly diagnosed GD, antithyroid drugs for less than 3 months. Isolated PBMC RNA provided the starting material for the TCR library. Researchers made TCR beta libraries by using iRepertoire HTBI primers and running Arm-PCR on CDR3 regions. TCRdb re-derived calls from the multiplex PCR reads in MiXCR, one entry per CDR3 protein. The sample consists of a few hundred thousand distinct CDR3 sequences, 20% of them appearing once. The sample consisted of peripheral blood mononuclear cells (PBMCs), taken at new diagnosis, from a patient treated with antithyroid drugs. The receptors here all came from a female donor with Graves disease.

About this clonotype itself: Being one base from a much bigger clone, this may be a read error. The rearrangement links TRBV7-3 to TRBJ2-7; the D gene is possibly TRBD1 (5 bases). The V end was cut by 8 bases, the J end by 0 bases, with 11 bases between. From germline, CDR1 is SGHTA and CDR2 FQGTGA. The CDR3 spans 13 residues. CDR3 nucleotide sequence: TGTGCCAGCGGGGCAGGCAACTCCTACGAGCAGTACTTC. Its translation is CASGAGNSYEQYF.

The CDR3 nucleotides read TGTGCCAGCGGACCCGGGGCCCAGGACTATGGCTACACCTTC. This encodes CASGPGAQDYGYTF. The V gene is TRBV7-2, the J gene TRBJ1-2, with D possibly matching TRBD1 (5 bases). V dropped 8 bases and J dropped 3 bases, with 16 bases sitting between them. The V gene's germline CDR1 is SGHTA and CDR2 FQGNSA. The CDR3 covers 14 residues.

This clonotype was counted at least ten times. The junction departs from the called germline gene at one end, perhaps through a read error. The chain joins TRBV27 to TRBJ2-7, with TRBD2 identical over 11 bases. Germline-derived CDR1 and CDR2 are MNHEY and SMNVEV (reference sequence). The CDR3 is made up of 13 amino acids. The CDR3 bases are TGCGCCAGTGGACTAGCGGGCACCTACGAGCAGTACTTC. Protein: CASGLAGTYEQYF.

Only one count was recorded for this clonotype. The chain carries TRBV11-2 and TRBJ2-3; 9 bases agree with TRBD1. This CDR3 spans 16 amino acids. Germline CDR1 SGHAT, CDR2 FQNNGV. V was clipped by 1 base and J by 6 bases; unmatched bases: 8. In nucleotides, the CDR3 is TGTGCCAGCAGCTTAGTTCCGGGACAGGGTGATGATACGCAGTATTTT. Residues: CASSLVPGQGDDTQYF.

This clonotype occurred a few times. The V gene is TRBV19, the J gene TRBJ1-1, with 7 bases aligning to TRBD1. Germline lookup yields CDR1 LNHDA and CDR2 SQIVND (reference sequence). The CDR3 has 13 amino acids. V was pared by 6 bases and J by 0 bases, with 1 base of the junction left unmatched. The DNA of the CDR3 is TGTGCCAGTAGAGACAGGGTGAACACTGAAGCTTTCTTT. It specifies CASRDRVNTEAFF.

This clonotype has a handful of counts. The chain couples TRBV10-2 to TRBJ2-5; D may correspond to TRBD1 or TRBD2 (5 bases each). V was cut by 0 bases and J by 9 bases, with 11 bases left in between. This CDR3 contains 13 residues. Germline V gene sequence: CDR1 WSHSY, CDR2 SAAADI. CDR3 nucleotide sequence: TGCGCCAGCAGTGAGTCAGCCCTGGGGGCCCAGTACTTC. Amino acids: CASSESALGAQYF.

The V and J genes are TRBV7-2 and TRBJ2-7, with 11 nucleotides matching TRBD1. The V gene end was trimmed by 5 bases and the J gene end by 6 bases; junction bases not matched to a gene: 6. This CDR3 is built from 14 residues. CDR1 is SGHTA, CDR2 FQGNSA, per germline. The CDR3 nucleotides read TGTGCCAGCAGCATATCCGGGACAGGGGGCGAGCAGTACTTC. Protein: CASSISGTGGEQYF. Combining the CDR3 with reference TRBV7-2 and TRBJ2-7 gives the whole variable domain GAGVSQSPSNKVTEKGKDVELRCDPISGHTALYWYRQSLGQGLEFLIYFQGNSAPDKSGLPSDRFSAERTGGSVSTLTIQRTQQEDSAVYLCASSISGTGGEQYFGPGTRLTVT.

This clonotype was counted between two and nine times. The gene calls are TRBV20-1 and TRBJ2-5; 7 nucleotides line up with TRBD2. From germline, CDR1 is DFQATT and CDR2 SNEGSKA (reference sequence). The ends lost 3 bases at V and 2 bases at J; junction bases unmatched: 12. There are 16 residues in the CDR3. The CDR3 reads CSASSASGVLQETQYF. The CDR3 DNA reads as TGCAGTGCTAGTAGTGCCAGCGGGGTACTACAAGAGACCCAGTACTTC.

This clonotype was recorded at least ten times. The chain joins TRBV5-1 to TRBJ2-3; 9 bases match TRBD1. V lost 8 bases to trimming and J lost 5 bases; unmatched junction nucleotides: 6. Germline V lookup: CDR1 SGHRS, CDR2 YFSETQ. The CDR3 totals 13 residues. The CDR3 protein is CASSGQGGDTQYF. The CDR3 nucleotides are TGCGCCAGTTCGGGACAGGGAGGAGATACGCAGTATTTT.

For this clonotype: This may be a read error, as it is one base from a much larger clone. V gene TRBV2 combines with J gene TRBJ2-1; possible D gene TRBD1, 6 bases. In germline, CDR1 is SNHLY, CDR2 FYNNEI. This CDR3 has 11 amino acids. DNA of the CDR3: TGTGCCAGCAGACAGGGAATTGAGCGGTTCTTC. This translates into CASRQGIERFF. Full variable domain (outside the CDR3, taken from reference TRBV2 and TRBJ2-1): EPEVTQTPSHQVTQMGQEVILRCVPISNHLYFYWYRQILGQKVEFLVSFYNNEISEKSEIFDDQFSVERPDGSNFTLKIRSTKLEDSAMYFCASRQGIERFFGPGTRLTVL.

In its sample, this clonotype was seen many times. The chain has TRBV20-1 and TRBJ2-3, with D possibly called TRBD1 or TRBD2 (5 bases each). The germline V gene encodes CDR1 DFQATT and CDR2 SNEGSKA (reference sequence). The CDR3 runs 14 residues. Trimming shortened V by 3 bases and J by 2 bases, and 12 bases separated the two germline ends. In nucleotides, the CDR3 is TGCAGTGCTAGCCGGGACGGAAACACAGATACGCAGTATTTT. Protein: CSASRDGNTDTQYF.

This clonotype was counted many times. The chain couples TRBV29-1 to TRBJ2-7; D call uncertain. Looked up from germline, CDR1 is SQVTM and CDR2 is ANQGSEA. Trimming stripped 0 bases from V and 3 bases from J, with 3 bases between. The CDR3 is 11 residues long. CDR3 DNA sequence: TGCAGCGTTGAAGAAGGCTACGAGCAGTACTTC. Translated: CSVEEGYEQYF.

This clonotype occurred many times. The chain has TRBV2 and TRBJ2-2; D remains unclear. This CDR3 has 13 amino acids. Germline V gives CDR1 SNHLY, CDR2 FYNNEI. V dropped 7 bases and J dropped 5 bases, with 11 bases sitting between them. CDR3: CASKDPETGELFF. CDR3 DNA: TGTGCCAGCAAGGACCCTGAGACCGGGGAGCTGTTTTTT. Variable domain in full (rest from reference TRBV2 and TRBJ2-2): EPEVTQTPSHQVTQMGQEVILRCVPISNHLYFYWYRQILGQKVEFLVSFYNNEISEKSEIFDDQFSVERPDGSNFTLKIRSTKLEDSAMYFCASKDPETGELFFGEGSRLTVL.

This clonotype was counted at least ten times. The chain's CDR3 is CASSYGASGTYEQYF. DNA of the CDR3: TGTGCCAGCAGTTACGGGGCTAGCGGTACCTACGAGCAGTACTTC. This sequence joins TRBV6-2 or TRBV6-3 and TRBJ2-7, with 7 bases aligning to TRBD2. Germline V gene lookup returns CDR1 MNHEY and CDR2 SVGEGT. With 2 bases clipped from V and 2 bases from J, the junction kept 6 bases outside the gene matches. The CDR3 extends over 15 amino acids.

Regarding this clonotype: It differs at one base from a far larger clone, so likely a read error. The chain recombines TRBV10-3 with TRBJ1-5; D may be TRBD1 (5 bases). The CDR3 consists of 14 residues. V was clipped by 5 bases and J by 4 bases, with 12 bases between them. In germline, CDR1 is ENHRY, CDR2 SYGVKD. As DNA, the CDR3 is TGTGCCATCAGTTTGACAGACGAGAATCAGCCCCAGCATTTT. This codes for CAISLTDENQPQHF.

At least ten counts were recorded for this clonotype. The gene calls are TRBV4-2 and TRBJ2-5, with D maybe TRBD1 (5 bases). V dropped 0 bases and J dropped 2 bases, with 7 bases sitting between them. The CDR3 has 14 amino acids. The germline V gene encodes CDR1 LGHNA and CDR2 YNFKEQ. CDR3 nucleotides: TGTGCCAGCAGCCAAGACAGGGTTCAAGAGACCCAGTACTTC. This gives the protein CASSQDRVQETQYF.

A word on this clonotype: Since a far larger clone is one base different, this is likely a read error. The chain carries TRBV14 and TRBJ1-1; 7 bases fit TRBD1. The CDR3 length is 13 residues. Germline V lookup: CDR1 SGHDN, CDR2 FVKESK. The CDR3 region has the DNA TGTGCCAGCAGCAACCAACAGGGGCTTGAAACTTTCTTT. Translation: CASSNQQGLETFF.

The table lists this clonotype with many counts. V is TRBV28 and J is TRBJ2-1; 7 bases fit TRBD1. The CDR3 is 15 residues long. The germline CDR1 and CDR2 sequences are MDHEN and SYDVKM. The V gene end was trimmed by 8 bases and the J gene end by 3 bases; junction bases not matched to a gene: 10. CDR3 nucleotide sequence: TGTGCCAGCCCCCCAGACAGGGTGGGCTACAATGAGCAGTTCTTC. This codes for CASPPDRVGYNEQFF.

This clonotype appeared many times. DNA of the CDR3: TGTGCCAGCAGCTCGATGACTAGCGGGAGGGCTTTCACCGGGGAGCTGTTTTTT. It translates to CASSSMTSGRAFTGELFF. This chain links TRBV11-2 with TRBJ2-2, with 14 bases fitting TRBD2. V was pared by 4 bases and J by 4 bases, with 8 bases of the junction left unmatched. The CDR3 length is 18 residues. Germline-derived CDR1 and CDR2 are SGHAT and FQNNGV.

Turning to this clonotype: A much larger clone differs by one base, so this may be a read error. The chain combines TRBV5-5 with TRBJ2-5, with D tentatively TRBD2 (5 bases). The CDR3 spans 14 residues. Trimming left V 2 bases short and J 4 bases short, with 12 bases between. Looked up from germline, CDR1 is SGHKS and CDR2 is YYEKEE (reference sequence). The CDR3 loop reads CASSLSGNRETQYF. In nucleotides, the CDR3 is TGTGCCAGCAGCTTATCCGGGAATCGAGAGACCCAGTACTTC.

This clonotype has a count of ten or more. This chain connects TRBV12-3 or TRBV12-4 to TRBJ2-3, with D tentatively TRBD2 (5 bases). This CDR3 is 14 amino acids long. The V and J ends lost 3 bases and 4 bases respectively, with 11 bases between them. The CDR3 spells CASSFSQAADTQYF. As DNA, the CDR3 is TGTGCCAGCAGTTTCTCCCAAGCGGCAGATACGCAGTATTTT.

In this sample, this clonotype turned up many times. The chain is built from TRBV10-3 and TRBJ2-3; tentatively, D is TRBD2 (6 bases). This CDR3 contains 14 residues. V was shortened by 3 bases and J by 5 bases, with 12 bases between the two germline ends. Germline V gives CDR1 ENHRY, CDR2 SYGVKD. CDR3 in DNA: TGTGCCATCAGTGACGCCGGAGGGGAAGATACGCAGTATTTT. This sequence encodes CAISDAGGEDTQYF.

This clonotype was seen repeatedly, ten times or more. The rearrangement joins TRBV28 to TRBJ1-5; D gene unclear. The CDR3 is 13 residues long. Germline values: CDR1 MDHEN, CDR2 SYDVKM. Trimming stripped 6 bases from V and 0 bases from J, with 6 bases between. The CDR3 nucleotides are TGTGCCAGCAGACAAATTAGCAATCAGCCCCAGCATTTT. The encoded protein is CASRQISNQPQHF.

This clonotype has just a few counts. The chain employs TRBV27 and TRBJ1-2; 8 bases are shared with TRBD1. The CDR3 has 13 residues. J lost 8 bases, V lost 5 bases, and 7 bases had no gene match. CDR1 and CDR2 from the germline V gene are MNHEY and SMNVEV (reference sequence). This chain's CDR3 is CASSGQGNYGYTF. The DNA for the CDR3 is TGTGCCAGCAGTGGACAGGGAAATTACGGCTACACCTTC.

The chain joins TRBV12-3 or TRBV12-4 to TRBJ1-2; D gene unclear. Trimming stripped 3 bases from V and 10 bases from J, with 12 bases between. The CDR3 is made up of 12 amino acids. The CDR3 DNA follows: TGTGCCAGCAGTTTGTCGGCCCTAGCCTACACCTTC. This encodes CASSLSALAYTF.

At least ten counts were recorded for this clonotype. This rearrangement joins TRBV9 to TRBJ1-1; no reliable D call. This CDR3 is 14 amino acids long. V was clipped by 0 bases and J by 1 base, with 7 bases between them. Germline CDR1 and CDR2: SGDLS and YYNGEE. The CDR3 DNA follows: TGTGCCAGCAGCGTAGCGGAGGGGAACACTGAAGCTTTCTTT. Translation: CASSVAEGNTEAFF.

This clonotype was detected only once. The chain couples TRBV7-2 to TRBJ2-1; no clear D gene. V was shortened by 3 bases and J by 2 bases, with 14 bases between the two germline ends. Germline CDR1 and CDR2: SGHTA and FQGNSA. There are 16 residues in the CDR3. The CDR3 reads CASSLSRGGTYNEQFF. DNA for the CDR3: TGTGCCAGCAGCTTGTCCCGCGGCGGAACCTACAATGAGCAGTTCTTC.

In its sample, this clonotype was seen many times. The chain joins TRBV5-1 to TRBJ2-7; D is tentatively TRBD1 or TRBD2 (5 bases each). V lost 2 bases, J lost 2 bases, and 20 bases lay in between. The germline CDR1 and CDR2 sequences are SGHRS and YFSETQ. CDR3 length equals 17 residues. CDR3 loop: CASSFGPERGAAYEQYF. The CDR3 DNA follows: TGCGCCAGCAGCTTTGGCCCGGAACGGGGCGCAGCCTACGAGCAGTACTTC.

This clonotype occurred a few times. This sequence may be a read error, since a much larger clone differs from it by one base. The CDR3 region has the DNA TGTGCCAGCAGTTTGCCTCGACGCCGGGACTACCTAGACCAGCACTTC. It is translated as CASSLPRRRDYLDQHF. The V call is TRBV28, the J call TRBJ2-7, with 7 bases aligning to TRBD2. The CDR3 loop spans 16 amino acids. Germline V CDR1 and CDR2: MDHEN, SYDVKM.

This clonotype has ten or more counts. The rearrangement joins TRBV7-2 to TRBJ1-6; D possibly corresponds to TRBD1 (5 bases). CDR1 is SGHTA and CDR2 is FQGNSA in the germline V gene. The CDR3 runs 12 residues. Trimming pared 5 bases from V and 9 bases from J, leaving 8 bases between. The CDR3 nucleotides are TGTGCCAGCAGCCAGGGTTTTTCACCCCTCCACTTT. Translated, it gives CASSQGFSPLHF.